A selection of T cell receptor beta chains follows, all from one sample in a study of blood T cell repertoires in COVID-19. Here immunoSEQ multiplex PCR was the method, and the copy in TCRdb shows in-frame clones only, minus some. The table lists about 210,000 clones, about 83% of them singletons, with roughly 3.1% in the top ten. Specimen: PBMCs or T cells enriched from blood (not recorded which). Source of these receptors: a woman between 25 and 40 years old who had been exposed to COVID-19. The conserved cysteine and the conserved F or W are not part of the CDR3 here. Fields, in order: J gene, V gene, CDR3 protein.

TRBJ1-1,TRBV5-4,ASSLTRGRDTEAF
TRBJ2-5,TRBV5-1,ASSPWGEQETQY
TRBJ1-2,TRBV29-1,SAGTGGRGYT
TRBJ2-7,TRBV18,ASSPGTAHSYEQY
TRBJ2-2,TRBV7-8,ASSVKRGAGNGELF
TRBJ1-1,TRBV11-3,ASSYGNTEAF
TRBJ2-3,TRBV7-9,ASSLSFPADTQY
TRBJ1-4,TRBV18,ASSPIFSSGDGFEKLF
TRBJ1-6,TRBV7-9,ATQSGTVNSPLH
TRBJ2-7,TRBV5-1,ASSLAPGQGYEQY
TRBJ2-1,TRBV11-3,ASSLEIAAYNEQF
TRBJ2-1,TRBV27,ASSLWQEYNEQF
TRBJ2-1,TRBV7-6,ASSPTDRMANEQF
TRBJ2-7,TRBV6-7,ASGYAPWSSYEQY
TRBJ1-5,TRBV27,ASSLDRGGQPQH
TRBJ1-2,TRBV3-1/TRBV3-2,ASSQDVGAQNHGYT
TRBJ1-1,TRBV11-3,ASSSRDTEAF
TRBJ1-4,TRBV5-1,ASSPGTGYGEKLF
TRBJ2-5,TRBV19,ASSSGGARETQY
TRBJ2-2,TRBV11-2,ASRLGEGPGELF
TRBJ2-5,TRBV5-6,ASSLPEGYSYQETQY
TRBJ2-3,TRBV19,ASSIAQGAADTQY
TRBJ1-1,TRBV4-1,ASSQGIRGQDTEAF
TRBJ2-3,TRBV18,ASSPVAGGITDTQY
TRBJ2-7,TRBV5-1,ASSLGRGRRYEQY
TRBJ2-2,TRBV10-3,AISDRGLAGGELF
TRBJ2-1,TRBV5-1,ASSLEGPIAGEQF
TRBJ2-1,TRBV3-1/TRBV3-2,ASSPDSGTTNEQF
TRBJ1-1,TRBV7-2,ASSFTYNTEAF
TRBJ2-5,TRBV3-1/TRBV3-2,ASSQSRTTGEQETQY
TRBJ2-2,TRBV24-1,ATSEPQGGLF